The 9 T cell receptor beta chains below were found in one sample sequenced in a study of shared clonotypes between healthy human individuals. Clones were read by immunoSEQ multiplex PCR, and TCRdb kept only the in-frame ones, dropping some. The repertoire consists of about half a million clones, with roughly 80% occurring once and the leading ten covering approximately 12%. The sequencing input was PBMCs. All receptors come from a woman aged 40 to 50 in good health. Some clones in this sample may be carry-over from other donors' samples.

The chain joins TRBV7-2 to TRBJ1-5; 7 positions agree with TRBD1. V was pared by 1 base and J by 4 bases, with 4 bases of the junction left unmatched. Germline-derived CDR1 and CDR2 are SGHTA and FQGNSA. CDR3 length: 15 residues. This chain's CDR3 is CASSLEGASNQPQHF. The CDR3 nucleotides are TGTGCCAGCAGCTTAGAGGGGGCAAGTAATCAGCCCCAGCATTTT. The entire variable domain, with the rest obtained from reference TRBV7-2 and TRBJ1-5, is as follows: GAGVSQSPSNKVTEKGKDVELRCDPISGHTALYWYRQSLGQGLEFLIYFQGNSAPDKSGLPSDRFSAERTGGSVSTLTIQRTQQEDSAVYLCASSLEGASNQPQHFGDGTRLSIL.

This clone was counted many times. In nucleotides, the CDR3 is TGTGCCAGCAGCTTACGGCCGGGGAACTATGGCTACACCTTC. The encoded protein is CASSLRPGNYGYTF. The rearrangement uses TRBV7-2 and TRBJ1-2; D is unresolved. Trimming removed 2 bases from V and 2 bases from J, with 9 bases in between. This CDR3 comprises 14 residues. Germline V lookup: CDR1 SGHTA, CDR2 FQGNSA.

CDR3 in DNA: TGTGCCAGCAGTGAAAGTGAAGGGGTGGAGACCCAGTACTTC. Protein product: CASSESEGVETQYF. The chain links TRBV2 to TRBJ2-5; possible D gene TRBD1, 5 bases. This CDR3 spans 14 amino acids. Germline loops: CDR1 SNHLY, CDR2 FYNNEI. V was shortened by 2 bases and J by 5 bases, with 12 bases between the two germline ends. Variable domain in full (rest from reference TRBV2 and TRBJ2-5): EPEVTQTPSHQVTQMGQEVILRCVPISNHLYFYWYRQILGQKVEFLVSFYNNEISEKSEIFDDQFSVERPDGSNFTLKIRSTKLEDSAMYFCASSESEGVETQYFGPGTRLLVL.

The V and J genes are TRBV28 and TRBJ1-2; weak D call: TRBD1 (6 bases). Germline CDR1 reads MDHEN; CDR2 reads SYDVKM. Trimming removed 7 bases at V and 7 bases at J, with 13 bases between. The CDR3 length is 12 residues. The CDR3 sequence is CASTAGAGGYTF. DNA for the CDR3: TGTGCCAGCACCGCAGGGGCAGGTGGCTACACCTTC.

This rearrangement joins TRBV28 to TRBJ2-7; D might be TRBD1 (5 bases). With 3 bases removed from V and 7 bases from J, the gap between germline ends came to 16 bases. There are 14 residues in the CDR3. Looked up from germline, CDR1 is MDHEN and CDR2 is SYDVKM. The CDR3 region has the DNA TGTGCCAGCAGTTTCATACAGGCCCCCAGGGAGCAGTACTTC. Encoded protein: CASSFIQAPREQYF.

The chain joins TRBV21-1 to TRBJ2-7; the tabulated D call, TRBD2, remains unverified against the DNA. TRBV21-1 is given as a pseudogene. The CDR3 length is 16 residues. The CDR3 here is CASSKGRRRFGYEQYF. The CDR3 DNA follows: TGTGCCAGCAGCAAAGGTAGACGTAGATTCGGGTACGAGCAGTACTTC.

The chain employs TRBV9 and TRBJ1-5, with no clear D. The CDR3 extends over 15 amino acids. Deletions cut 0 bases from V and 7 bases from J, with 14 bases between. The V gene's germline CDR1 is SGDLS and CDR2 YYNGEE. The CDR3 nucleotides are TGTGCCAGCAGCGTAGCCGACCCGAGGGTCCAGCCCCAGCATTTT. It codes for CASSVADPRVQPQHF.

This chain connects TRBV18 to TRBJ2-7, with 10 bases lining up with TRBD2. Germline V CDR1 and CDR2: KGHSH, LQKENI. Trimming cost V 5 bases and J 0 bases; bases outside gene matches: 1. The CDR3 has 14 amino acids. CDR3 in DNA: TGTGCCAGCTCAATAGCGGGAGGCTCCTACGAGCAGTACTTC. As protein: CASSIAGGSYEQYF.

CDR3 sequence: CASSDRTGVGYTF. Written as DNA, the CDR3 is TGTGCCAGCAGTGATCGGACAGGGGTAGGCTACACCTTC. This sequence joins TRBV2 and TRBJ1-2; 9 nucleotides align to TRBD1. V shed 3 bases and J 8 bases; nucleotides not matched to a gene: 4. Germline V gene lookup returns CDR1 SNHLY and CDR2 FYNNEI. The CDR3 sequence is 13 residues long.